This TCR beta chain was obtained from a study of blood T cell repertoires in COVID-19. The overall study: The analysed material was cDNA or gDNA that came from T cells, B-cell-depleted T cells, or PBMCs.

Original methodology: Scientists estimated how many nucleated cells there were by amplifying reference gene primers. Some clones are missing from TCRdb's copy, which holds only in-frame ones; the method was immunoSEQ multiplex PCR. V and J calls and clone size are those listed in that table; D and trimming were worked out from the DNA. The table lists roughly 400,000 clones, about 87% of them singletons. Seattle patient enrollment occurred during active infection, with longitudinal follow-up thereafter. CDR1 is SGHTS, CDR2 YDEGEE, per germline. CDR3 size: 13 residues. Deletions cut 5 bases from V and 4 bases from J, with 12 bases between.

The rearrangement joins TRBV5-8 to TRBJ1-1; no reliable D call. The sample taken for sequencing was peripheral blood. This TCR came from a woman in her sixties with COVID-19, enrolled during active disease. The CDR3 DNA reads as TGTGCCAGCAGAATGGCGGAGGTCACTGAAGCTTTCTTT. Translated: CASRMAEVTEAFF.